Below are 27 T cell receptor beta chains sequenced from a single sample in a study of shared clonotypes between healthy human individuals. Produced via immunoSEQ multiplex PCR; TCRdb's table is partial and in-frame only. Here the sample spans roughly 1,500,000 clones, approximately 98.5% being singletons. The sequenced material came from naive CD4+ T cells sorted from blood. Documented subset: CD45RA+ positively selected. These receptors all come from a man younger than 40 in good health.

Points on this clone: Other DNA sequences in the sample encode the same CDR3. V is TRBV6-5 and J is TRBJ1-2, with D hard to call. Germline-derived CDR1 and CDR2 are MNHEY and SVGAGI. CDR3 length: 12 amino acids. The V end lost 5 bases, the J end lost 2 bases, and 6 bases lay between the germline ends. The CDR3 DNA reads as TGTGCCAGCAGTGACCGAAACTATGGCTACACCTTC. This sequence encodes CASSDRNYGYTF.

The table lists this clone with a count of one. The V gene is TRBV2, the J gene TRBJ2-5; 7 bases map to TRBD1. The V segment lost 7 bases and the J segment 5 bases; nucleotides outside the gene matches: 13. The CDR3 spans 15 residues. In germline, CDR1 is SNHLY, CDR2 FYNNEI. Here the CDR3 DNA reads TGTGCCAGCACAAAGGACAGGCCCTTTAGTGAGACCCAGTACTTC. It specifies CASTKDRPFSETQYF.

The rearrangement uses TRBV9 and TRBJ2-3; D gene uncertain. With 4 bases removed from V and 6 bases from J, the gap between germline ends came to 12 bases. This CDR3 comprises 13 residues. The V gene's germline CDR1 is SGDLS and CDR2 YYNGEE. CDR3 protein: CASSTQRLDTQYF. DNA for the CDR3: TGTGCCAGCAGCACCCAAAGGTTGGATACGCAGTATTTT.

V gene TRBV6-6 combines with J gene TRBJ2-2; D is unresolved. Germline V CDR1 and CDR2: MNHNY, SVGAGI (reference sequence). The CDR3 has 13 amino acids. V was pared by 2 bases and J by 7 bases, with 8 bases between. The CDR3 nucleotides read TGTGCCAGCAGTTACCCAGGCCGCGGGGAGCTGTTTTTT. This codes for CASSYPGRGELFF.

The chain carries TRBV28 and TRBJ2-7, with D unresolved. Germline assignment: CDR1 MDHEN and CDR2 SYDVKM. V dropped 1 base and J dropped 3 bases, with 7 bases sitting between them. There are 13 residues in the CDR3. The CDR3 nucleotides read TGTGCCAGCAGTTTATCCCAGAACTACGAGCAGTACTTC. It specifies CASSLSQNYEQYF. Full variable domain (outside the CDR3, taken from reference TRBV28 and TRBJ2-7): DVKVTQSSRYLVKRTGEKVFLECVQDMDHENMFWYRQDPGLGLRLIYFSYDVKMKEKGDIPEGYSVSREKKERFSLILESASTNQTSMYLCASSLSQNYEQYFGPGTRLTVT.

Comment on this clone: One end of the junction varies from germline; a read error may be responsible. The chain links TRBV11-2 to TRBJ2-7; TRBD1 is a possible D gene (5 bases). Per germline, CDR1 SGHAT and CDR2 FQNNGV. CDR3 length: 14 residues. The DNA of the CDR3 is TGTGCCAGCAGTTTAGACAGAGCCCTATACGAGCAGTACTTC. Protein: CASSLDRALYEQYF. Filled out from reference TRBV11-2 and TRBJ2-7, the complete variable domain reads EAGVAQSPRYKIIEKRQSVAFWCNPISGHATLYWYQQILGQGPKLLIQFQNNGVVDDSQLPKDRFSAERLKGVDSTLKIQPAKLEDSAVYLCASSLDRALYEQYFGPGTRLTVT.

Regarding this clone: Other DNA sequences in this sample translate to the same CDR3. This chain uses TRBV10-3 with TRBJ2-7; 12 nucleotides line up with TRBD2. With 10 bases clipped from V and 2 bases from J, the junction kept 3 bases outside the gene matches. CDR1 ENHRY and CDR2 SYGVKD come from the germline V gene. There are 13 residues in the CDR3. The CDR3 DNA reads as TGTGCCACCGGACTAGCGGGAACCTACGAGCAGTACTTC. It is translated as CATGLAGTYEQYF.

The gene calls are TRBV27 and TRBJ2-1; TRBD2 matches at 9 bases. This CDR3 is built from 15 residues. V shed 6 bases, J shed 4 bases, and the junction held 7 bases outside the gene matches. Germline lookup yields CDR1 MNHEY and CDR2 SMNVEV (reference sequence). For the CDR3, the DNA is TGTGCCAGCAGGGAGACTAGCGGAGCGTACAATGAGCAGTTCTTC. Its translation: CASRETSGAYNEQFF.

The rearrangement joins TRBV29-1 to TRBJ1-4; possibly TRBD1 for D (6 bases). V was cut by 6 bases and J by 2 bases, with 13 bases left in between. Germline V gene sequence: CDR1 SQVTM, CDR2 ANQGSEA. There are 14 residues in the CDR3. CDR3 protein: CSVAGTFTNEKLFF. Written as DNA, the CDR3 is TGCAGCGTCGCCGGGACATTTACTAATGAAAAACTGTTTTTT.

This chain connects TRBV11-2 to TRBJ1-2, with D hard to call. The ends were cut back, 0 bases at V and 5 bases at J, with 7 bases in the middle. Germline loops: CDR1 SGHAT, CDR2 FQNNGV. The CDR3 is made up of 13 amino acids. CDR3 nucleotide sequence: TGTGCCAGCAGCTTAGATCATCTATATGGCTACACCTTC. Translated, it gives CASSLDHLYGYTF.

The V gene is TRBV5-1, the J gene TRBJ2-7, with D possibly matching TRBD1 (6 bases). In germline, CDR1 is SGHRS, CDR2 YFSETQ. Trimming left V 3 bases short and J 3 bases short, with 10 bases between. The length of the CDR3 is 13 residues. The CDR3 coding sequence is TGCGCCAGCAGCTATCCGGACAGCTACGAGCAGTACTTC. Translating gives CASSYPDSYEQYF.

Concerning this clone: The sample contains more than one DNA sequence encoding this CDR3. The chain combines TRBV29-1 with TRBJ1-4; 8 nucleotides line up with TRBD1. V dropped 6 bases and J dropped 5; count of bases not matched to a gene: 2. This CDR3 contains 12 residues. The germline gives CDR1 SQVTM, CDR2 ANQGSEA. In DNA, the CDR3 is TGCAGCGTCCGGACAGGGAATGAAAAACTGTTTTTT. Translating it yields CSVRTGNEKLFF.

This clone has more than one count but fewer than ten. V usage is TRBV5-1 and J usage is TRBJ2-2, with unresolved D. Germline assignment: CDR1 SGHRS and CDR2 YFSETQ. V was clipped by 4 bases and J by 2 bases, with 6 bases between them. This CDR3 spans 13 amino acids. The CDR3 sequence is CASSPINTGELFF. The CDR3 DNA reads TGCGCCAGCAGCCCAATTAACACCGGGGAGCTGTTTTTT.

This clone was seen a single time. The chain joins TRBV9 to TRBJ2-1; 10 nucleotides align to TRBD2. The V gene's germline CDR1 is SGDLS and CDR2 YYNGEE. CDR3 length equals 21 residues. V shed 0 bases and J 3 bases; nucleotides not matched to a gene: 18. The CDR3 nucleotides are TGTGCCAGCAGCGTAGCTACCCCTAGCGGGAGCTTATACGGGGGCTACAATGAGCAGTTCTTC. Translated: CASSVATPSGSLYGGYNEQFF. The full variable domain, rest sourced from reference TRBV9 and TRBJ2-1, is DSGVTQTPKHLITATGQRVTLRCSPRSGDLSVYWYQQSLDQGLQFLIQYYNGEERAKGNILERFSAQQFPDLHSELNLSSLELGDSALYFCASSVATPSGSLYGGYNEQFFGPGTRLTVL.

The J gene is TRBJ1-1, the V gene TRBV7-9, with D perhaps TRBD1 (6 bases). The CDR3 covers 14 residues. The ends were cut back, 4 bases at V and 4 bases at J, with 13 bases in the middle. The germline gives CDR1 SEHNR, CDR2 FQNEAQ (reference sequence). The CDR3, as DNA: TGTGCCAGCAGCTCGCCCCCAGGGGCCACTGAAGCTTTCTTT. It is translated as CASSSPPGATEAFF.

This chain joins TRBV7-8 and TRBJ1-2; 7 bases match TRBD1. Germline assignment: CDR1 SGHVS and CDR2 FQNEAQ. The junction had 3 bases not matched to a gene; V was cut back by 3 bases and J by 5 bases. This CDR3 region has 13 residues. The CDR3 nucleotides read TGTGCCAGCAGCTTGGGGGACAGTTATGGCTACACCTTC. Residues: CASSLGDSYGYTF.

J is TRBJ2-1 and V is TRBV10-3; 8 positions match TRBD2. Germline trimming cut 0 bases from V and 1 base from J; bases unmatched to any gene: 8. CDR3 length: 18 amino acids. The V gene's germline CDR1 is ENHRY and CDR2 SYGVKD. CDR3 region: CAISESFGREGSYNEQFF. DNA for the CDR3: TGTGCCATCAGTGAGTCTTTCGGACGGGAGGGGTCCTACAATGAGCAGTTCTTC.

The chain combines TRBV6-6 with TRBJ1-2; D is unresolved. Per the germline V gene, CDR1 is MNHNY and CDR2 is SVGAGI (reference sequence). The CDR3 sequence is 14 residues long. Trimming removed 0 bases from V and 2 bases from J, with 7 bases in between. The CDR3 bases are TGTGCCAGCAGTTACTCGAACGGGAACTATGGCTACACCTTC. It translates to CASSYSNGNYGYTF.

The chain has TRBV7-9 and TRBJ2-3, with no clear D. Germline V CDR1 and CDR2: SEHNR, FQNEAQ (reference sequence). The CDR3 covers 14 residues. The V end was cut by 2 bases, the J end by 0 bases, with 6 bases between. The CDR3 bases are TGTGCCAGCAGCTTACTACCTAGCACAGATACGCAGTATTTT. This encodes CASSLLPSTDTQYF.

This chain links TRBV2 with TRBJ2-7; D is uncertain. Trimming stripped 4 bases from V and 4 bases from J, with 8 bases between. The CDR3 contains 12 residues. Germline V lookup: CDR1 SNHLY, CDR2 FYNNEI. The CDR3 DNA follows: TGTGCCAGCAGTGTTCTGGGTTACGAGCAGTACTTC. This gives the protein CASSVLGYEQYF.

This chain joins TRBV7-9 and TRBJ2-5; 7 nucleotides line up with TRBD1. There are 14 residues in the CDR3. Per the germline V gene, CDR1 is SEHNR and CDR2 is FQNEAQ (reference sequence). With 4 bases clipped from V and 14 bases from J, the junction kept 16 bases outside the gene matches. CDR3 in DNA: TGTGCCAGCAGCTCCCCGGGACAGATAAGTTACGAATACTTC. Its protein product is CASSSPGQISYEYF. Together with reference TRBV7-9 and TRBJ2-5, the CDR3 gives the full variable domain: DTGVSQNPRHKITKRGQNVTFRCDPISEHNRLYWYRQTLGQGPEFLTYFQNEAQLEKSRLLSDRFSAERPKGSFSTLEIQRTEQGDSAMYLCASSSPGQISYEYFGPGTRLLVL.

The chain has TRBV11-2 and TRBJ2-1, with D perhaps given as TRBD1 or TRBD2 (6 bases each). The V and J ends lost 9 bases and 6 bases respectively, with 15 bases between them. The CDR3 sequence is 13 residues long. Germline assignment: CDR1 SGHAT and CDR2 FQNNGV. The CDR3 is CASRGAGGNEQFF. The CDR3 bases are TGTGCCAGTAGGGGGGCGGGCGGCAATGAGCAGTTCTTC.

The CDR3 DNA is TGTGCCAGCAGCTTACAGGGACTAGTCTCCTACAATGAGCAGTTCTTC. Amino acid sequence: CASSLQGLVSYNEQFF. This rearrangement joins TRBV9 to TRBJ2-1; 8 bases are shared with TRBD2. The CDR3 length is 16 residues. Germline-derived CDR1 and CDR2 are SGDLS and YYNGEE. V trimming: 4 bases; J trimming: 0 bases; junction bases outside the gene matches: 6.

This clone was seen once. The chain uses TRBV2 and TRBJ2-1, with D maybe TRBD2 (6 bases). The CDR3 consists of 15 residues. Germline V gene lookup returns CDR1 SNHLY and CDR2 FYNNEI. Trimming took 0 bases from V and 13 from J, leaving 19 bases between them. For the CDR3, the DNA is TGTGCCAGCAGTGAAGCTGGGGAAGAAATAGCGGACCAGTTCTTC. This codes for CASSEAGEEIADQFF.

The chain carries TRBV11-2 and TRBJ2-2, with 10 bases fitting TRBD2. Looked up from germline, CDR1 is SGHAT and CDR2 is FQNNGV. CDR3 length: 18 amino acids. The V gene end was trimmed by 6 bases and the J gene end by 0 bases; junction bases not matched to a gene: 10. The DNA of the CDR3 is TGTGCCAGCAGGTTAACCACTAGCGGGATAGCGAACACCGGGGAGCTGTTTTTT. Its translation: CASRLTTSGIANTGELFF.

This rearrangement joins TRBV7-3 to TRBJ2-1, with 10 bases fitting TRBD2. The CDR3 runs to 15 residues. Unmatched junction bases numbered 3, after V lost 5 bases and J lost 2 bases. The germline CDR1 and CDR2 sequences are SGHTA and FQGTGA. CDR3 nucleotides: TGTGCCAGCAGCCTTAGCGGGAGGACCTACAATGAGCAGTTCTTC. It encodes CASSLSGRTYNEQFF.

V and J are TRBV6-4 and TRBJ2-7; 8 nucleotides match TRBD1. Per the germline V gene, CDR1 is MRHNA and CDR2 is SNTAGT. CDR3 length: 12 amino acids. V trimming: 9 bases; J trimming: 3 bases; junction bases outside the gene matches: 4. The CDR3 spells CARSDRDYEQYF. The CDR3 bases are TGTGCCAGATCGGACAGGGACTACGAGCAGTACTTC.